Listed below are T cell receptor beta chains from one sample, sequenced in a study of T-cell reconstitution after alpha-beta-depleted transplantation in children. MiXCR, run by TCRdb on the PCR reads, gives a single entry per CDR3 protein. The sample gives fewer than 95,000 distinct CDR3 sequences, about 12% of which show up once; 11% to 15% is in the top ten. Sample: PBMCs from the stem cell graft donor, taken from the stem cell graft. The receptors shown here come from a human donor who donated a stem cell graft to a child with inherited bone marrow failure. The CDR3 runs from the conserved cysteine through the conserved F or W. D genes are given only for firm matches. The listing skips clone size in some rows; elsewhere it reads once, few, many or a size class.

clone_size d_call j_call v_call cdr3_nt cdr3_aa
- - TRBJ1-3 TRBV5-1 TGCGCCAGCAGCTTGGATTTATTCTCTGGAAACACCATATATTTT CASSLDLFSGNTIYF
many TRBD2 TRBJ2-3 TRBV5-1 TGCGCCAGCAGCCAGGGACTAGCGGGAGGACTGGATACGCAGTATTTT CASSQGLAGGLDTQYF
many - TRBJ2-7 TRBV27 TGTGCCAGCAGTCCGCTCCTTGCCCGAACAAAAGGGTTATCTCTGTACGAGCAGTACTTC CASSPLLARTKGLSLYEQYF
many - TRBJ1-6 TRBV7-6 TGTGCCAGCAGCTTAGTGGCGGGATCGAGCTCCTATAATTCACCCCTCCACTTT CASSLVAGSSSYNSPLHF
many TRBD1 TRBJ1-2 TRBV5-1 TGCGCCAGCAGCGCGGGACAGCCTAACTATGGCTACACCTTC CASSAGQPNYGYTF
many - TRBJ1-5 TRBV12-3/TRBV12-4 TGTGCCAGCAGTTTATGGGTCGGCCAGCCCCAGCATTTT CASSLWVGQPQHF
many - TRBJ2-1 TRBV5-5 TGTGCCAGCAGCTTGGGGTTTAGCGCGTTACAATACAATGAGCAGTTCTTC CASSLGFSALQYNEQFF
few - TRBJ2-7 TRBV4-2 TGTGCCAGCAGCCCCGGGCCCCCCTGCGAGCAGTACTTC CASSPGPPCEQYF
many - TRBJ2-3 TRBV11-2 TGTGCCAGCAGCTTTCCTGTGCGGGGCTGGATGAGCACAGATACGCAGTATTTT CASSFPVRGWMSTDTQYF
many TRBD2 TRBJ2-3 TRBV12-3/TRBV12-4 TGTGCCAGCTCCCTAGCGGGTGCTGGGGATACGCAGTATTTT CASSLAGAGDTQYF
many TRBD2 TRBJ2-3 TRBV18 TGTGCCAGCTCAACCGGGACTAGCGGGAGTGGTAGCACAGATACGCAGTATTTT CASSTGTSGSGSTDTQYF
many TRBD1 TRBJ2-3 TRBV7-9 TGTGCCAGCAGCTTAGTTACAGGGGAAGATACGCAGTATTTT CASSLVTGEDTQYF
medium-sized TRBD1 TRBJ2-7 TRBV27 TGTGCCAGCGCCCGGGGACAGGGATTGTACGAGCAGTACTTC CASARGQGLYEQYF
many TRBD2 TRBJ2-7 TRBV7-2 TGTGCCAGCAGCCCCAAGGATGGGACTAGCGGCTCCTACGAGCAGTACTTC CASSPKDGTSGSYEQYF
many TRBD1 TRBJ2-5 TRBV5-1 TGCGCCAGCCTAGGGGGCAATCAGACCCAGTACTTC CASLGGNQTQYF
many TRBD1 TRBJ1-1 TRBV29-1 TGCAGTACAGGGGCCTTGAACACTGAAGCTTTCTTT CSTGALNTEAFF
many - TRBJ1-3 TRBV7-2 TGTGCCAGCAGCCGGATCGGCTCTGGAAACACCATATATTTT CASSRIGSGNTIYF
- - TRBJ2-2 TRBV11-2 TGTGCCAGCAGCCTGTACCCCGGGGCGGACACCGGGGAGATGTTTTTT CASSLYPGADTGEMFF
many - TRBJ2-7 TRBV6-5 TGTGCCAGCAGTAACCGACAGATACGCGAGCAGTACTTC CASSNRQIREQYF
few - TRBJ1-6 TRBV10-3 TGTGCCATCAGAGAACGGGTTGGAAATTCACCCCTCCACTTT CAIRERVGNSPLHF
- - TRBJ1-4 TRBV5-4 TGTGCCAGCAGCTTGGGGGGGAGCTCAACTAATGAAAAACTGTTTTTT CASSLGGSSTNEKLFF
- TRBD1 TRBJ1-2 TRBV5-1 TGCGCCAGCAGCTCCGGAGGGACAGCAGCCAAGGGCTACACCTTC CASSSGGTAAKGYTF
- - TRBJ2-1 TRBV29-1 TGCAGCGGTATTCGGCAGAACAATGAGCAGTTCTTC CSGIRQNNEQFF
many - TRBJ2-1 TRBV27 TGTGCCAGCACCCAAGAGGGGGGGGACAATGAGCAGTTCTTC CASTQEGGDNEQFF
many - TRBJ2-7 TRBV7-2 TGTGCCAGCAGCCCTAGGGACTCCTCCTACGAGCAGTACTTC CASSPRDSSYEQYF
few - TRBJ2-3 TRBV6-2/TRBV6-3 TGTGCCAGCAGTTACATCCCAGATACGCAGTATTTT CASSYIPDTQYF
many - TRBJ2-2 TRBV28 TGTGCCAGCAGGCCCTCGAAGGGGAACACCGGGGAGCTGTTTTTT CASRPSKGNTGELFF
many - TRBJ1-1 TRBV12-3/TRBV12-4 TGTGCCAGCAGTTGGGCAGGGCACACTGAAGCTTTCTTT CASSWAGHTEAFF
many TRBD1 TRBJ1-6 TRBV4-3 TGCGCCAGCAGCCCGTCACAGGGGCCCATCGCAAGGTCACCCCTCCACTTT CASSPSQGPIARSPLHF
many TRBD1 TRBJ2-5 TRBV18 TGTGCCAGCTCACCAACACAGGGGCAAGAGACCCAGTACTTC CASSPTQGQETQYF
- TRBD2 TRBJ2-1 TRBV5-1 TGCGCCAGCAGCACCTTAGCGGGAGAGCAGTTCTTC CASSTLAGEQFF
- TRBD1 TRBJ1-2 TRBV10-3 TGTGCCATCGGACAGGGAGAAGGTAGCTACACCTTC CAIGQGEGSYTF
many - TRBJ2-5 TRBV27 TGTGCCAGCTCCTTAAGGGTCAGGGGCCAAGAGACCCAGTACTTC CASSLRVRGQETQYF
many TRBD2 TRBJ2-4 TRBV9 TGTGCCAGCAGCCAGGATGGGGGGGACGGGTCCAAAAACATTCAGTACTTC CASSQDGGDGSKNIQYF
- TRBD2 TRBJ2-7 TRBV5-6 TGTGCCAGCAGCTATAGTCCCGGGGAGGGATCCGAGCAGTACTTC CASSYSPGEGSEQYF
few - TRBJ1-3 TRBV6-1 TGTGCCAGCAGTCTCCGACAGGCTGGAAACACCATATATTTT CASSLRQAGNTIYF
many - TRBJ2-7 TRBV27 TGTGCCAGCAGTTTCTTTAGTCGATCCGAGCAGTACTTC CASSFFSRSEQYF
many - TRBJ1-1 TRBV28 TGTGCCAGCAGTTTATCGGAGGGTTCCACTGAAGCTTTCTTT CASSLSEGSTEAFF
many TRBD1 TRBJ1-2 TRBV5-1 TGCGCCAGCAGCTCGGTACCGGGACAGGGAGATGGCTACACCTTC CASSSVPGQGDGYTF
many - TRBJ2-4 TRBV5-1 TGCGCCAGCAGCTTGGACCTAAACATTCAGTACTTC CASSLDLNIQYF
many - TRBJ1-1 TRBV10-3 TGTGCCATCAGTGAGAACTGCGGGGGGAACGAAGCTTTCTTT CAISENCGGNEAFF
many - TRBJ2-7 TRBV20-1 TGCAGTGCTAGTGGTCAGGGGAGGTACGAGCAGTACTTC CSASGQGRYEQYF
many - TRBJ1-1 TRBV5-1 TGCGCCAGCAGCTCAACCGGGAGCCTTAACACTGAAGCTTTCTTT CASSSTGSLNTEAFF
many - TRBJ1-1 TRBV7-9 TGTGCCAGCAGCTTAGTGGGGGGGAGGACCCTGAACACTGAAGCTTTCTTT CASSLVGGRTLNTEAFF
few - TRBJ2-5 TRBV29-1 TGCAGCGTCTCAACAGGGTCGGAGACCCAGTACTTC CSVSTGSETQYF
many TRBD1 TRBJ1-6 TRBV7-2 TGTGCCAGCAGCTTGGAAACAGGGGGAAATTCACCCCTCCACTTT CASSLETGGNSPLHF
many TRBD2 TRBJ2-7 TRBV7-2 TGTGCCAGCAGCCCAGGGACTAGCTCTTTCGAGCAGTACTTC CASSPGTSSFEQYF